Each of the 10 T cell receptor beta chains below was sequenced from the same sample in a study of cytomegalovirus exposure and HLA in healthy donors (dated by TCRdb to the late 2010s). Library preparation employed the immunoSEQ multiplex PCR assay. The multiplex PCR relied on a mix of 60 forward primers for TCR Vbeta segments and 13 reverse primers for TCR Jbeta segments. TCRdb carries this immuneACCESS record with in-frame sequences only. Its versions omit some clonotypes, under half of them owing to an unresolved V gene in the studies checked, with the rest unexplained. Across this sample there are about 130,000 clones, with roughly three quarters seen only once. The biggest ten clones account for approximately 2% of the sample. Sequencing input: PBMCs. The source is a man aged 18 to 29 in good health and CMV-seronegative.

With respect to this clone: This sample includes further DNA sequences coding for the same CDR3. The rearrangement links TRBV5-4 to TRBJ1-4; possible D gene TRBD1, 6 bases. Germline assignment: CDR1 SGHNT and CDR2 YYREEE (reference sequence). V lost 4 bases and J 5 bases, leaving 15 bases between the germline ends. This CDR3 is built from 15 residues. The CDR3 sequence is CASSRGGVSNEKLFF. In nucleotides, the CDR3 is TGTGCCAGCAGCCGGGGGGGCGTTTCCAATGAAAAACTGTTTTTT.

This clone was seen a handful of times. This chain connects TRBV5-6 to TRBJ1-1, with D maybe TRBD1 (6 bases). This CDR3 has 16 residues. Trimming stripped 0 bases from V and 9 bases from J, with 21 bases between. Germline CDR1 reads SGHDT; CDR2 reads YYEEEE. The DNA of the CDR3 is TGTGCCAGCAGCTTGGAACCGTCTACAGGGAGAGGGAAAGCTTTCTTT. The encoded protein is CASSLEPSTGRGKAFF.

The chain links TRBV9 to TRBJ2-5; TRBD2 agrees at 7 bases. The CDR3 runs to 16 residues. V was clipped by 0 bases and J by 1 base; unmatched bases: 6. Looked up from germline, CDR1 is SGDLS and CDR2 is YYNGEE. CDR3 DNA: TGTGCCAGCAGCGTAGATTGGGGGGGGTTCCAAGAGACCCAGTACTTC. The encoded protein is CASSVDWGGFQETQYF.

The V gene is TRBV4-2, the J gene TRBJ2-1; 11 bases match TRBD2. This CDR3 spans 17 amino acids. With V trimmed by 4 bases and J by 5 bases, 10 bases remained unmatched. Per the germline V gene, CDR1 is LGHNA and CDR2 is YNFKEQ. In nucleotides, the CDR3 is TGTGCCAGCAGCCCTCTGGAGGGTAGCGGGAGGGACAATGAGCAGTTCTTC. Translating it yields CASSPLEGSGRDNEQFF.

This sequence joins TRBV21-1 and TRBJ2-4; the D call in the table, TRBD1, was not verified against the DNA. TRBV21-1 is assigned pseudogene status. CDR3 length: 17 residues. The CDR3 reads CASSKDGQLLSKNIQYF. The CDR3 nucleotides are TGTGCCAGCAGCAAAGATGGACAGCTACTTTCCAAAAACATTCAGTACTTC.

The chain joins TRBV27 to TRBJ2-6; TRBD2 is a possible D gene (5 bases). Looked up from germline, CDR1 is MNHEY and CDR2 is SMNVEV (reference sequence). The CDR3 is 14 amino acids. Between the trimmed V and J ends, which lost 5 bases and 3 bases, there was a span of 8 bases. The CDR3 nucleotides are TGTGCCAGCAGTGGGGAGTTTGGGGCCAACGTCCTGACTTTC. Protein product: CASSGEFGANVLTF.

This clone was observed a few times. The chain uses TRBV9 and TRBJ2-1; the match to TRBD2 covers 7 bases. The junction had 9 bases not matched to a gene; V was cut back by 2 bases and J by 7 bases. Germline V gene lookup returns CDR1 SGDLS and CDR2 YYNGEE. This CDR3 spans 15 amino acids. The CDR3 sequence: CASSVLGLADNEQFF. CDR3 DNA sequence: TGTGCCAGCAGCGTCTTGGGGCTAGCGGATAATGAGCAGTTCTTC.

This chain joins TRBV4-1 and TRBJ2-1; 9 bases agree with TRBD1. The germline V gene encodes CDR1 MGHRA and CDR2 YSYEKL. The CDR3 contains 16 residues. V was pared by 1 base and J by 4 bases, with 5 bases of the junction left unmatched. The DNA of the CDR3 is TGCGCCAGCAGCCAAGCCCCGGGACAGGGTTACAATGAGCAGTTCTTC. Its translation is CASSQAPGQGYNEQFF.

J is TRBJ2-3 and V is TRBV30, with 12 bases aligning to TRBD2. After removal of 4 bases from V and 5 bases from J, the junction contained 4 bases not matched to a gene. The CDR3 covers 14 residues. The germline gives CDR1 GTSNPN, CDR2 SVGIG (reference sequence). In DNA form, the CDR3 reads TGTGCCTGGACTAGCGGGAGGGTCATAGATACGCAGTATTTT. This codes for CAWTSGRVIDTQYF.

The J gene is TRBJ2-2, the V gene TRBV4-1; D possibly corresponds to TRBD2 (5 bases). Trimming took 2 bases from V and 3 from J, leaving 10 bases between them. Per germline, CDR1 MGHRA and CDR2 YSYEKL. This CDR3 has 15 residues. The CDR3 region has the DNA TGCGCCAGCAGCCAATTTAGCGCCGACACCGGGGAGCTGTTTTTT. This codes for CASSQFSADTGELFF.